The 22 T cell receptor beta chains reported below all come from one sample, sequenced in a study of identifying expanded T cells in peripheral blood. Some clones are missing from TCRdb's copy, which holds only in-frame ones; the method was immunoSEQ multiplex PCR. The repertoire holds approximately 120,000 clones, with about 85% as singletons. The sample was blood. All receptors come from a person aged 18-69 years in good health.

This chain joins TRBV4-1 and TRBJ2-1; possibly TRBD1 for D (6 bases). The CDR3 extends over 17 amino acids. V gave up 0 bases and J gave up 4 bases, with 16 bases separating them. Germline loops: CDR1 MGHRA, CDR2 YSYEKL. As DNA, the CDR3 is TGCGCCAGCAGCCAAGAGGGTGCGACAGGTGCATACAATGAGCAGTTCTTC. This sequence encodes CASSQEGATGAYNEQFF.

The chain joins TRBV29-1 to TRBJ1-1; no reliable D call. V was pared by 2 bases and J by 11 bases, with 6 bases between. The CDR3 consists of 9 residues. Germline CDR1 reads SQVTM; CDR2 reads ANQGSEA. In nucleotides, the CDR3 is TGCAGCGTTGAAAATTCGGCTTTCTTT. Translated: CSVENSAFF.

The rearrangement joins TRBV13 to TRBJ2-2, with D possibly matching TRBD2 (7 bases). V dropped 9 bases and J dropped 5 bases, with 22 bases sitting between them. CDR1 PRHDT and CDR2 FYEKMQ come from the germline V gene (reference sequence). The CDR3 is 16 amino acids. As DNA, the CDR3 is TGTGCCAGTACCGGGGGGCCTGAGGGTCGTACCGGGGAGCTGTTTTTT. This sequence encodes CASTGGPEGRTGELFF.

The gene calls are TRBV28 and TRBJ1-2; 7 nucleotides align to TRBD1. CDR1 and CDR2 (germline): MDHEN, SYDVKM. The V gene end was trimmed by 6 bases and the J gene end by 3 bases; junction bases not matched to a gene: 1. The CDR3 contains 12 residues. The CDR3 DNA sequence: TGTGCCAGCAGAACAGGGGACTATGGCTACACCTTC. It codes for CASRTGDYGYTF.

The chain joins TRBV7-9 to TRBJ2-6; no reliable D call. This CDR3 has 15 amino acids. CDR1 and CDR2 (germline): SEHNR, FQNEAQ (reference sequence). The germline V and J ends were trimmed by 3 bases and 3 bases, with 9 bases remaining between them. CDR3 DNA sequence: TGTGCCAGCAGCTTGGACGTGAGTGGGGCCAACGTCCTGACTTTC. Amino acid sequence: CASSLDVSGANVLTF.

This clone was seen a single time. The V gene is TRBV28, the J gene TRBJ2-1; TRBD2 aligns across 9 bases. The CDR3 has 14 amino acids. V gave up 8 bases and J gave up 0 bases; unmatched junction bases: 2. Germline values: CDR1 MDHEN, CDR2 SYDVKM. The DNA of the CDR3 is TGTGCCAGCCTTAGCGGGAGCTCCTACAATGAGCAGTTCTTC. It translates to CASLSGSSYNEQFF.

This clone showed up just once. V usage is TRBV29-1 and J usage is TRBJ1-1; D might be TRBD1 (5 bases). Germline CDR1 is SQVTM and CDR2 is ANQGSEA. The CDR3 is 12 residues long. V dropped 6 bases and J dropped 3 bases, with 11 bases sitting between them. The CDR3 spells CSVGERDTEAFF. CDR3 bases: TGCAGCGTGGGGGAGAGGGACACTGAAGCTTTCTTT.

V is TRBV5-6 and J is TRBJ2-1; D is possibly TRBD1 or TRBD2 (6 bases each). The CDR3 is 14 amino acids. Trimming stripped 1 base from V and 7 bases from J, with 12 bases between. Germline assignment: CDR1 SGHDT and CDR2 YYEEEE. CDR3 in amino acids: CASSLLGGQNEQFF. The CDR3 nucleotides are TGTGCCAGCAGCTTGTTGGGGGGCCAAAATGAGCAGTTCTTC.

The rearrangement joins TRBV19 to TRBJ2-7; D gene uncertain. This CDR3 is 14 amino acids long. The V and J ends lost 5 bases and 2 bases respectively, with 13 bases between them. Looked up from germline, CDR1 is LNHDA and CDR2 is SQIVND (reference sequence). The CDR3 DNA is TGTGCCAGTAGTTTGGCAGACCCCGCCTACGAGCAGTACTTC. Translated, it gives CASSLADPAYEQYF. Based on the CDR3 plus reference TRBV19 and TRBJ2-7, the full variable domain is DGGITQSPKYLFRKEGQNVTLSCEQNLNHDAMYWYRQDPGQGLRLIYYSQIVNDFQKGDIAEGYSVSREKKESFPLTVTSAQKNPTAFYLCASSLADPAYEQYFGPGTRLTVT.

The J gene is TRBJ2-7, the V gene TRBV6-1; 7 nucleotides agree with TRBD1. The CDR3 covers 15 residues. Germline CDR1 reads MNHNS; CDR2 reads SASEGT. The V gene end was trimmed by 2 bases and the J gene end by 5 bases; junction bases not matched to a gene: 9. Here the CDR3 reads CASSEWKGAKNEQYF. CDR3 in DNA: TGTGCCAGCAGTGAATGGAAGGGGGCGAAGAACGAGCAGTACTTC.

The CDR3 DNA follows: TGTGCCAGCAGTTTATTGGGACAATGGGGTCATGAGCAGTTCTTC. Translation gives CASSLLGQWGHEQFF. The chain recombines TRBV28 with TRBJ2-1; D is perhaps TRBD1 (6 bases). In germline, CDR1 is MDHEN, CDR2 SYDVKM. The CDR3 runs to 15 residues. V dropped 1 base and J dropped 8 bases, with 15 bases sitting between them.

The J gene is TRBJ2-3, the V gene TRBV11-2; 9 nucleotides line up with TRBD2. The germline V gene encodes CDR1 SGHAT and CDR2 FQNNGV. The CDR3 has 16 amino acids. After removal of 2 bases from V and 2 bases from J, the junction contained 5 bases not matched to a gene. DNA of the CDR3: TGTGCCAGCAGCTTACCTCTAGCGGGGCTCACAGATACGCAGTATTTT. Translated, it gives CASSLPLAGLTDTQYF.

The CDR3 protein is CASSGGQSPDTQYF. The CDR3 DNA sequence: TGCGCCAGCAGCGGGGGACAGTCCCCAGATACGCAGTATTTT. The genes are TRBV5-1 and TRBJ2-3; 7 bases fit TRBD1. From germline, CDR1 is SGHRS and CDR2 YFSETQ. Unmatched junction bases numbered 6, after V lost 4 bases and J lost 4 bases. CDR3 length equals 14 residues.

The chain combines TRBV9 with TRBJ2-3, with D uncertain. V lost 1 base to trimming and J lost 0 bases, with 6 bases between them. Germline assignment: CDR1 SGDLS and CDR2 YYNGEE. This CDR3 is built from 14 residues. The CDR3 protein is CASSVRPSTDTQYF. Here the CDR3 DNA reads TGTGCCAGCAGCGTAAGGCCTAGCACAGATACGCAGTATTTT.

The chain joins TRBV30 to TRBJ2-3, with D unclear. This CDR3 is built from 14 residues. CDR1 is GTSNPN, CDR2 SVGIG, per germline (reference sequence). Trimming removed 2 bases at V and 0 bases at J, with 9 bases between. The CDR3 here is CAWSLMGSTDTQYF. CDR3 DNA: TGTGCCTGGAGTCTGATGGGGAGCACAGATACGCAGTATTTT.

The J gene is TRBJ1-4, the V gene TRBV10-3; no definite D call. CDR1 and CDR2 from the germline V gene are ENHRY and SYGVKD. CDR3 length equals 12 residues. The V gene lost 6 bases and the J gene lost 3 bases, with 5 bases spanning the gap. In DNA, the CDR3 is TGTGCCATCAGGGGTCCTAATGAAAAACTGTTTTTT. Protein sequence: CAIRGPNEKLFF.

J is TRBJ1-2 and V is TRBV18; 9 bases fit TRBD1. There are 18 residues in the CDR3. V trimming: 3 bases; J trimming: 3 bases; junction bases outside the gene matches: 14. Germline CDR1 and CDR2: KGHSH and LQKENI. This CDR3 is CASSPYSQQGAPDYGYTF. As DNA, the CDR3 is TGTGCCAGCTCACCCTACTCTCAACAGGGGGCTCCGGACTATGGCTACACCTTC.

The chain uses TRBV11-2 and TRBJ1-6; D possibly corresponds to TRBD1 (6 bases). The CDR3 has 13 residues. The V gene's germline CDR1 is SGHAT and CDR2 FQNNGV. The V end was cut by 4 bases, the J end by 7 bases, with 8 bases between. As DNA, the CDR3 is TGTGCCAGCAGCTCTCAGGGGAATTCACCCCTCCACTTT. Protein sequence: CASSSQGNSPLHF.

This clone was counted at least ten times. This rearrangement joins TRBV13 to TRBJ2-7, with TRBD1 as a possible D gene (6 bases). The CDR3 is made up of 12 amino acids. V was pared by 5 bases and J by 4 bases, with 9 bases between. From germline, CDR1 is PRHDT and CDR2 FYEKMQ (reference sequence). CDR3 DNA sequence: TGTGCCAGCAGCCAGGACAGATACGAGCAGTACTTC. Amino acids: CASSQDRYEQYF.

This sequence joins TRBV14 and TRBJ2-3, with 10 bases that match TRBD2. Unmatched junction bases numbered 4, after V lost 4 bases and J lost 0 bases. Germline V gene data show CDR1 as SGHDN and CDR2 as FVKESK. The CDR3 contains 16 residues. This CDR3 is CASSLLAGTSTDTQYF. Written as DNA, the CDR3 is TGTGCCAGCAGCCTACTAGCGGGAACTAGCACAGATACGCAGTATTTT.

By sample share, this clone is large (0.1 to 1%). This chain connects TRBV5-1 to TRBJ1-2; 8 nucleotides agree with TRBD1. V was clipped by 0 bases and J by 2 bases; unmatched bases: 9. CDR1 and CDR2 from the germline V gene are SGHRS and YFSETQ. The CDR3 is 17 amino acids. The CDR3 bases are TGCGCCAGCAGCTTGGATGCAGGGGGCGCGAAGAACTATGGCTACACCTTC. Its translation is CASSLDAGGAKNYGYTF.

The chain has TRBV7-9 and TRBJ2-5; 8 positions match TRBD1. The CDR3 spans 14 residues. Trimming cost V 2 bases and J 3 bases; bases outside gene matches: 2. Germline-derived CDR1 and CDR2 are SEHNR and FQNEAQ (reference sequence). This CDR3 reads CASSLQGAEETQYF. CDR3 bases: TGTGCCAGCAGCTTACAGGGGGCTGAAGAGACCCAGTACTTC.